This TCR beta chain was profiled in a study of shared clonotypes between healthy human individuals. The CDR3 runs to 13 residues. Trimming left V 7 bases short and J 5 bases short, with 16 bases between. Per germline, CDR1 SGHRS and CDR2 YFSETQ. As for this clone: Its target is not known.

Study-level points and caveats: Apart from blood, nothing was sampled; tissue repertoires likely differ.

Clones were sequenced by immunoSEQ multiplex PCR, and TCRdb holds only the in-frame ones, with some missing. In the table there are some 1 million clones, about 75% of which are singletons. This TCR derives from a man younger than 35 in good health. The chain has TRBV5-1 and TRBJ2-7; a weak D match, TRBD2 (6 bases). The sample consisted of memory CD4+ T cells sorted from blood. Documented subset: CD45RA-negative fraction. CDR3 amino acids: CASQDGGRDEQYF. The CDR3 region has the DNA TGCGCCAGCCAGGACGGGGGTAGAGACGAGCAGTACTTC.